The present entry profiles one T cell receptor (beta chain) with its context. The source of the sample is a study of cytomegalovirus exposure and HLA in healthy donors. Study details: HLA-typed donors were the source of 90 million or so unique TCRs, which an early data release held.

The PCR employed 60 Vbeta primers together with 13 Jbeta primers. Using immunoSEQ multiplex PCR, the repertoire was profiled, and TCRdb retains in-frame clones only, with some absent. The sample has roughly 110,000 clones; roughly 82% are singletons. Sequenced: PBMCs. The TCR was taken from a man aged 25-45 years in good health and CMV-seropositive.

The CDR3 DNA follows: TGCGCCAGCAGCTCCCTAGCGGGGGGGAACACAGATACGCAGTATTTT. Protein product: CASSSLAGGNTDTQYF. The chain recombines TRBV5-1 with TRBJ2-3; 12 bases fit TRBD2. Germline V CDR1 and CDR2: SGHRS, YFSETQ. J was trimmed by 2 bases and V by 3 bases; bases with no gene match: 4. The CDR3 consists of 16 residues.